A selection of T cell receptor beta chains follows, all from one sample in a study of patients and donors after allogeneic stem cell transplantation. TCRdb analysed the RT-PCR reads with MiXCR anew, one entry per CDR3 protein. This sample has 15,000 to 20,000 distinct CDR3 sequences; around 5.3% occur once, and the top ten carry approximately 42%. The specimen was blood, either unsorted or a sorted T cell fraction (not recorded which). The receptors come from a human donor who was either an allogeneic HSCT recipient or a stem cell or donor lymphocyte infusion donor (not recorded which). It is not recorded whose cells these are; they may come from a transplant donor. Both conserved end residues are part of each CDR3. A D gene is named only where the DNA matches it firmly. Clone size is not always given. Where it is, it says once, few, many or a class for expanded clones.

abundance	v_gene	j_gene	d_gene	CDR3nt	CDR3aa
.	TRBV13	TRBJ2-5	.	TGTGCCAGCAGCCAACAGATCGGGACGGCTGAAGAGACCCAGTACTTC	CASSQQIGTAEETQYF
many	TRBV6-5	TRBJ1-2	TRBD1	TGTGCCAGCAGTTTTGGGACAGACAGCTATGGCTACACCTTC	CASSFGTDSYGYTF
many	TRBV14	TRBJ2-2	.	TGTGCCAGCAGCCGATACCGGGTTTCCCGGGACACCGGGGAGCTGTTTTTT	CASSRYRVSRDTGELFF
many	TRBV5-5	TRBJ1-6	.	TGTGCCAGCAGCTACTATTACGGTGACAGCTCCTATAATTCACCCCTCCACTTT	CASSYYYGDSSYNSPLHF
medium-sized	TRBV20-1	TRBJ2-1	TRBD2	TGCAGTGCTACCTCTAGCGGGGGGGCCCAGGGGGAGCAGTTCTTC	CSATSSGGAQGEQFF
many	TRBV9	TRBJ2-3	TRBD1	TGTGCCAGCAGCAGCCGGGACAGGGGGCGAGGCACAGATACGCAGTATTTT	CASSSRDRGRGTDTQYF
many	TRBV20-1	TRBJ1-2	.	TGCAGTGCTAGTTTCCAGGGAAGGGCAAGGGGGGGGCTTAACTATGGCTACACCTTC	CSASFQGRARGGLNYGYTF
.	TRBV11-1	TRBJ2-1	.	TGTGCCAGCAGCCCTATGGGGAACGCGGTGAATGAGCAGTTCTTC	CASSPMGNAVNEQFF
few	TRBV3-1	TRBJ2-7	.	TGTGCCAGCAGCCGAGACACACTAGCTGACGAGCAGTACTTC	CASSRDTLADEQYF
many	TRBV4-1	TRBJ2-5	.	TGCGCCAGCAGCCAAGTAGGCAGGGAGGAGACCCAGTACTTC	CASSQVGREETQYF